Following are 9 T cell receptor beta chains from one sample sequenced in a study of glioma-infiltrating T cells after dendritic cell vaccination. Method: immunoSEQ multiplex PCR; TCRdb's copy keeps in-frame clones and lacks some. The sample lists around 96,000 clones, over 60% occurring once. Material: blood, obtained before dendritic cell vaccination. Receptors were obtained from a human donor with glioblastoma.

This clone was counted between two and nine times. This chain joins TRBV27 and TRBJ2-7; possible D gene TRBD2, 6 bases. Germline assignment: CDR1 MNHEY and CDR2 SMNVEV (reference sequence). The CDR3 has 15 residues. V was trimmed by 1 base and J by 3 bases, leaving 13 bases between them. Here the CDR3 reads CASSLYPGAGYEQYF. DNA of the CDR3: TGTGCCAGCAGTTTATATCCGGGAGCGGGCTACGAGCAGTACTTC.

The chain is built from TRBV5-1 and TRBJ1-1; D is possibly TRBD1 (6 bases). In germline, CDR1 is SGHRS, CDR2 YFSETQ. The germline V and J ends were trimmed by 0 bases and 1 base, with 13 bases remaining between them. This CDR3 is 16 amino acids long. The CDR3 DNA sequence: TGCGCCAGCAGCTTGGTTTTGGGGGCACAGAACACTGAAGCTTTCTTT. Protein product: CASSLVLGAQNTEAFF.

In DNA form, the CDR3 reads TGTGCCAGCAGCTTGAACAGGGGGCTTGGTGATACGCAGTATTTT. As protein: CASSLNRGLGDTQYF. The gene calls are TRBV5-4 and TRBJ2-3, with 9 bases aligning to TRBD1. From germline, CDR1 is SGHNT and CDR2 YYREEE (reference sequence). Germline trimming cut 1 base from V and 6 bases from J; bases unmatched to any gene: 6. CDR3 length: 15 residues.

V is TRBV5-1 and J is TRBJ1-2; tentative D call: TRBD1 (5 bases). Germline CDR1 is SGHRS and CDR2 is YFSETQ. The CDR3 totals 14 residues. Trimming pared 5 bases from V and 0 bases from J, leaving 11 bases between. The CDR3 protein is CASSAGLSNYGYTF. In DNA form, the CDR3 reads TGCGCCAGCAGTGCAGGGCTCTCTAACTATGGCTACACCTTC.

The CDR3 reads CASSPAGVGQPQHF. CDR3 DNA sequence: TGTGCCAGCTCACCGGCAGGGGTCGGTCAGCCCCAGCATTTT. The chain joins TRBV18 to TRBJ1-5, with D tentatively TRBD1 (6 bases). V was shortened by 3 bases and J by 6 bases, with 12 bases between the two germline ends. The CDR3 sequence is 14 residues long. Per germline, CDR1 KGHSH and CDR2 LQKENI. Based on the CDR3 plus reference TRBV18 and TRBJ1-5, the full variable domain is NAGVMQNPRHLVRRRGQEARLRCSPMKGHSHVYWYRQLPEEGLKFMVYLQKENIIDESGMPKERFSAEFPKEGPSILRIQQVVRGDSAAYFCASSPAGVGQPQHFGDGTRLSIL.

V and J are TRBV6-6 and TRBJ1-2; the match to TRBD1 covers 7 bases. The CDR3 sequence is 14 residues long. J lost 8 bases, V lost 0 bases, and 6 bases had no gene match. From germline, CDR1 is MNHNY and CDR2 SVGAGI (reference sequence). CDR3 loop: CASSYSAGGGGYTF. In DNA form, the CDR3 reads TGTGCCAGCAGTTACTCTGCAGGGGGAGGAGGCTACACCTTC.

Here the CDR3 DNA reads TGTGCCAGCAGCTTGGTCGGGGATATTGCCTATGGCTACACCTTC. This encodes CASSLVGDIAYGYTF. The gene calls are TRBV5-4 and TRBJ1-2; no clear D gene. This CDR3 is 15 amino acids long. Germline V gene data show CDR1 as SGHNT and CDR2 as YYREEE (reference sequence). The V and J ends lost 0 bases and 4 bases respectively, with 13 bases between them.

The count of this clone is one. The gene calls are TRBV5-1 and TRBJ2-1, with D unresolved. Germline V lookup: CDR1 SGHRS, CDR2 YFSETQ. The CDR3 has 16 residues. Between the trimmed V and J ends, which lost 1 base and 8 bases, there was a span of 19 bases. The CDR3 nucleotides are TGCGCCAGCAGCTTGCGGCGGAGAGGCCCTGTGGATGAGCAGTTCTTC. Its protein is CASSLRRRGPVDEQFF.

This clone has more than one count but fewer than ten. This rearrangement joins TRBV27 to TRBJ2-1; 8 nucleotides line up with TRBD2. CDR3 length: 17 amino acids. Germline CDR1 reads MNHEY; CDR2 reads SMNVEV (reference sequence). Unmatched junction bases numbered 6, after V lost 1 base and J lost 1 base. The CDR3 nucleotides read TGTGCCAGCAGTTTATATTCTAGCGGGCCGTCCTACAATGAGCAGTTCTTC. Translating gives CASSLYSSGPSYNEQFF.